This TCR beta chain originates from a study of blood T cell repertoires in COVID-19. Study overall: Acute and convalescent COVID-19 specimens originated in the United States, Italy and Spain. PBMCs, B-cell-depleted T cells, or T cells were the source of the cDNA or gDNA that made up the material.

This clone was seen a single time. Germline V gives CDR1 MNHEY, CDR2 SVGAGI. The CDR3 has 13 residues. The V end lost 10 bases, the J end lost 1 base, and 14 bases lay between the germline ends. In the study's own analysis: The assay estimated nucleated cells by amplifying reference gene primers. Assay: immunoSEQ multiplex PCR; the TCRdb copy retains only in-frame clones and omits some. D and trimming come from the DNA, and the V and J calls and clone size come from that table. The sample lists about 160,000 clones, approximately 84% occurring once. Material: peripheral blood. This sequence originates from a man aged 40-49 years who had recovered from COVID-19. The gene calls are TRBV6-5 and TRBJ2-7; the D gene is possibly TRBD2 (5 bases). The CDR3 nucleotides are TGTGCCACCATGCACCCGGGATCCTACGAGCAGTACTTC. This translates into CATMHPGSYEQYF.